Listed below are T cell receptor beta chains from one sample, sequenced in a study of human T cells and chemical hapten exposure. TCRdb re-analysed the RACE reads in MiXCR, keeping a single row per CDR3 protein. The data hold 35,000 to 40,000 distinct CDR3 sequences, with roughly 12% observed a single time. This specimen consisted of whole blood, obtained in connection with sensitization to the hapten diphenylcyclopropenone (DPC). These receptors originate from a woman aged 40 to 50 with alopecia areata. Some clones in this sample may be carry-over from other donors' samples. The conserved cysteine and the conserved F or W are not part of the CDR3 here. Expanded clones get a size class; other rows say once, few or many, or leave the size out.

abundance	j_gene	v_gene	CDR3aa
few	TRBJ1-1	TRBV29-1	SVVDRTTEAF
many	TRBJ2-2	TRBV6-5	ASSYSRTKEGELF
few	TRBJ2-6	TRBV9	ASSSMSSGANVLT
.	TRBJ1-6	TRBV25-1	AEVPGRVKSPLH
many	TRBJ2-3	TRBV20-1	SARRGGATDTQY
medium-sized	TRBJ2-1	TRBV21-1	ASSHQVRTGRNEQF
many	TRBJ1-2	TRBV7-9	ASSQQGPQTYGYT
.	TRBJ1-2	TRBV10-3	AISPDRYGYT
.	TRBJ2-7	TRBV5-1	ASSWKGPWTYEQY
many	TRBJ1-1	TRBV18	ASSPGRLQSFEAF
many	TRBJ1-4	TRBV7-9	ASSLTETTNEKLF
many	TRBJ1-2	TRBV3-1	ASSQQAGWGYT
many	TRBJ2-5	TRBV20-1	SACRAGGQETQY
.	TRBJ1-3	TRBV28	ASSPGTGSGNTIY
many	TRBJ2-7	TRBV2	ASILSLQLEQY
.	TRBJ1-2	TRBV28	ASSLYVKSGYT
few	TRBJ1-1	TRBV28	ASSFRTGALNTEAF
.	TRBJ2-5	TRBV7-9	ASSLVVSQETQY
many	TRBJ2-7	TRBV3-1	ASSQGTSEPPYEQY
.	TRBJ1-1	TRBV7-8	ASSLDVSYTEAF
many	TRBJ2-5	TRBV3-1	ASSRAPQETQY
.	TRBJ1-5	TRBV10-3	AMGQPNQPQH
few	TRBJ2-2	TRBV20-1	SARTSGTDTGELF
many	TRBJ2-3	TRBV29-1	SVGRRVVDTQY
many	TRBJ2-5	TRBV29-1	SYGTEQETQY
.	TRBJ1-1	TRBV5-1	ASSLTGNTEAF
many	TRBJ2-5	TRBV11-2	ASSFPGTGETQY
few	TRBJ2-3	TRBV11-2	ASSSPDTQY
.	TRBJ2-3	TRBV29-1	SVLLRENTQY
many	TRBJ2-5	TRBV5-1	ASSSSGALQETQY
many	TRBJ2-1	TRBV27	ASSLLGSGLGGNEQF
.	TRBJ1-1	TRBV3-1	ASSHSASEAF
many	TRBJ2-7	TRBV7-8	ASSVERERREQY
.	TRBJ1-4	TRBV11-3	ASSLGSLAEKLF
many	TRBJ2-2	TRBV12-3/TRBV12-4	ASSLGAGHGELF
.	TRBJ2-3	TRBV10-3	AISDGTSGPSTDTQY
.	TRBJ2-7	TRBV30	AWSIDYEQY
.	TRBJ1-2	TRBV21-1	ASSKRGIDPPGAICGYT
many	TRBJ1-2	TRBV28	ARGRSYGYT
many	TRBJ2-5	TRBV27	ASSWDYQETQY
few	TRBJ2-1	TRBV4-1	ASSQDGTSANSYNEQF
few	TRBJ2-7	TRBV11-2	ASSFAIAGGEQY
many	TRBJ1-1	TRBV6-2/TRBV6-3	ASRDTANTEAF
many	TRBJ1-2	TRBV27	ASSLSGGGEGYT
many	TRBJ1-1	TRBV29-1	SVRASVNTEAF
many	TRBJ2-5	TRBV10-2	ASSGVGGGVETQY
many	TRBJ1-1	TRBV29-1	SVVLLSTEAF
.	TRBJ2-1	TRBV28	ASSLPDHYNEQF
many	TRBJ1-1	TRBV7-2	ASSFSGQGDTEAF
few	TRBJ2-1	TRBV11-3	ANSLAGGYNEQF
few	TRBJ2-7	TRBV7-2	ASSLGLSYEQY
.	TRBJ2-5	TRBV28	ASGTSGSEETQY
.	TRBJ1-1	TRBV18	ASSPGDTEAF
many	TRBJ2-1	TRBV11-2	ASSLTPGANNEQF
few	TRBJ2-5	TRBV11-2	ASSLDPKETQY
many	TRBJ1-2	TRBV12-3/TRBV12-4	ASSSVGGLDGYT
many	TRBJ1-2	TRBV6-6	ASSYSPGGDYGYT
many	TRBJ2-7	TRBV3-1	ASSQVPDRLYEQY
.	TRBJ2-7	TRBV28	ASKQQGPPYEQY